Presented here are 8 T cell receptor beta chains from one specimen sequenced in a study of TIL therapy for anti-PD-1-resistant metastatic lung cancer. As to time point: pre-treatment sample, taken before nivolumab and TIL therapy. The immunoSEQ assay was v3. Profiling relied on immunoSEQ multiplex PCR, and the TCRdb table lists in-frame clones only, not all of them. The profile covers 40,000 to 55,000 clones, with around 79% appearing a single time and 4% to 5.5% taken by the ten largest. This material consisted of blood, taken at baseline. These receptors came from a woman aged 30-79 years with non-small cell lung cancer.

The chain has TRBV5-6 and TRBJ1-1, with D possibly being TRBD1 (5 bases). CDR3 size: 16 residues. The V gene lost 2 bases and the J gene lost 0 bases, with 14 bases spanning the gap. The V gene's germline CDR1 is SGHDT and CDR2 YYEEEE. Here the CDR3 DNA reads TGTGCCAGCAGCTTTCTCAGGGCTAACATGAACACTGAAGCTTTCTTT. Its translation is CASSFLRANMNTEAFF.

This chain joins TRBV5-8 and TRBJ2-1, with 11 bases identical to TRBD2. Trimming took 0 bases from V and 5 from J; bases not matched to a gene: 4. Looked up from germline, CDR1 is SGHTS and CDR2 is YDEGEE. The CDR3 runs to 16 residues. CDR3 sequence: CASSLVRLAGNNEQFF. The CDR3 DNA reads TGTGCCAGCAGCTTGGTACGACTAGCGGGAAACAATGAGCAGTTCTTC.

The V call is TRBV9, the J call TRBJ2-1; TRBD1 matches at 9 bases. This CDR3 contains 16 residues. Trimming cost V 0 bases and J 2 bases; bases outside gene matches: 3. Germline loops: CDR1 SGDLS, CDR2 YYNGEE. For the CDR3, the DNA is TGTGCCAGCAGCGTAGGAGGGACAGGGACCTACAATGAGCAGTTCTTC. Translating it yields CASSVGGTGTYNEQFF. The entire variable domain, with the rest obtained from reference TRBV9 and TRBJ2-1, is as follows: DSGVTQTPKHLITATGQRVTLRCSPRSGDLSVYWYQQSLDQGLQFLIQYYNGEERAKGNILERFSAQQFPDLHSELNLSSLELGDSALYFCASSVGGTGTYNEQFFGPGTRLTVL.

The rearrangement uses TRBV19 and TRBJ1-6; TRBD1 is a possible D gene (5 bases). The V end was cut by 4 bases, the J end by 14 bases, with 18 bases between. This CDR3 spans 14 amino acids. In germline, CDR1 is LNHDA, CDR2 SQIVND (reference sequence). CDR3 residues: CASSTSGDVLTLHF. DNA of the CDR3: TGTGCCAGTAGTACCTCGGGGGACGTCCTTACCCTCCACTTT.

The chain joins TRBV6-6 to TRBJ2-7; possible D gene TRBD1, 6 bases. CDR1 MNHNY and CDR2 SVGAGI come from the germline V gene (reference sequence). V was trimmed by 4 bases and J by 1 base, leaving 11 bases between them. The CDR3 sequence is 14 residues long. CDR3 coding DNA: TGTGCCAGCAGTTTCTCCGGGACATCCTACGAGCAGTACTTC. Its protein product is CASSFSGTSYEQYF.

This chain joins TRBV4-1 and TRBJ1-1, with 9 bases matching TRBD1. This CDR3 is built from 15 residues. The V segment lost 5 bases and the J segment 3 bases; nucleotides outside the gene matches: 7. Germline assignment: CDR1 MGHRA and CDR2 YSYEKL. In nucleotides, the CDR3 is TGCGCCAGCAGCGAAAGACAGGGGGGGTACACTGAAGCTTTCTTT. Translated: CASSERQGGYTEAFF.

This clone has only a few counts. The CDR3 loop reads CASTITGSNGYTF. CDR3 coding DNA: TGTGCCAGTACCATCACAGGTTCCAATGGCTACACCTTC. The V and J genes are TRBV19 and TRBJ1-2, with D possibly TRBD1 on 5 matching bases. CDR3 length equals 13 residues. Trimming removed 7 bases from V and 6 bases from J, with 15 bases in between. Germline CDR1 is LNHDA and CDR2 is SQIVND (reference sequence).

The chain combines TRBV18 with TRBJ1-1; D remains ambiguous. The CDR3 loop spans 15 amino acids. Germline V CDR1 and CDR2: KGHSH, LQKENI. V was shortened by 2 bases and J by 3 bases, with 13 bases between the two germline ends. The CDR3 is CASSPSEGRDTEAFF. DNA of the CDR3: TGTGCCAGCTCACCAAGCGAAGGGCGGGACACTGAAGCTTTCTTT.